This section outlines one TCR beta chain sequence together with its context. This CDR3 contains 15 residues. The germline gives CDR1 SGHRS, CDR2 YFSETQ. The germline V and J ends were trimmed by 4 bases and 8 bases, with 21 bases remaining between them. Clinical history as reported by participants underpinned cohort assignment. Original processing notes: How many nucleated cells were present was estimated from reference gene primer amplification. TCRdb's copy holds only in-frame clones and misses some; the assay was immunoSEQ multiplex PCR. For V, J and clone size, that table is used; D and trimming come from the DNA. This sample has some 180,000 clones, with approximately 85% found just once. The data stem from a study of blood T cell repertoires in COVID-19.

This TCR was sampled from a man aged 40-55 years who had recovered from COVID-19. The V call is TRBV5-1, the J call TRBJ1-2; no reliable D call. The specimen was PBMCs or T cells enriched from blood (not recorded which). CDR3 residues: CASSPSLPGTVGYTF. CDR3 in DNA: TGCGCCAGCAGCCCGTCTTTACCAGGCACGGTCGGCTACACCTTC.